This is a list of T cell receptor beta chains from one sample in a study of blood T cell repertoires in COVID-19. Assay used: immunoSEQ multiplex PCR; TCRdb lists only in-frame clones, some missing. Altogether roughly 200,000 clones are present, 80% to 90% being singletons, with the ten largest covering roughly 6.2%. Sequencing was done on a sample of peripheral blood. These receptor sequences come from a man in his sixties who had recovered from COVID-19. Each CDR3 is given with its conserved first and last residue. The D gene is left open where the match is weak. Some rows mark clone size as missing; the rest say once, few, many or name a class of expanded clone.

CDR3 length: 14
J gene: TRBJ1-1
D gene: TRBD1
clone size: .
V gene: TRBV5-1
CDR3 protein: CASSQTGGNTEAFF
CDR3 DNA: TGCGCCAGCAGCCAGACAGGGGGGAACACTGAAGCTTTCTTT

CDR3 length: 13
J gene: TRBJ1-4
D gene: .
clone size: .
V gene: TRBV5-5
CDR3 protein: CASSLAANEKLFF
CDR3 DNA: TGTGCCAGCAGCTTGGCCGCGAATGAAAAACTGTTTTTT

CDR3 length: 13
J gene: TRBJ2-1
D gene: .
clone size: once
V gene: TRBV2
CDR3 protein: CASSQLQVSEQFF
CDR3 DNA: TGTGCCAGCAGTCAATTACAGGTTTCTGAGCAGTTCTTC

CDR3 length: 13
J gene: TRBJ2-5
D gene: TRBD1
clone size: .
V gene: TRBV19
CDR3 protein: CASSTGNQETQYF
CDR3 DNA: TGTGCCAGCTCGACAGGGAATCAAGAGACCCAGTACTTC

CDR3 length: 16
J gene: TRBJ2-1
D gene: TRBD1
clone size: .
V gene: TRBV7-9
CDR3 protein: CASSSRGSPNYNEQFF
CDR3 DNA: TGTGCCAGCAGCTCCAGGGGGAGCCCAAACTACAATGAGCAGTTCTTC

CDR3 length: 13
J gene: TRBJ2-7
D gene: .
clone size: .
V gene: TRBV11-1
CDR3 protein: CASSLAAGGEQYF
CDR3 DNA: TGTGCCAGCAGCTTGGCCGCCGGGGGTGAGCAGTACTTC

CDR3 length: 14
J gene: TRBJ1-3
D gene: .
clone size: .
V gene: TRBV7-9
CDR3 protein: CASSREVSGNTIYF
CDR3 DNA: TGTGCCAGCAGCCGTGAGGTCTCTGGAAACACCATATATTTT

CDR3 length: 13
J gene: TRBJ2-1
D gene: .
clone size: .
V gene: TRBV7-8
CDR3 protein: CASSSGGVNEQFF
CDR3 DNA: TGTGCCAGCAGCTCCGGCGGGGTTAATGAGCAGTTCTTC

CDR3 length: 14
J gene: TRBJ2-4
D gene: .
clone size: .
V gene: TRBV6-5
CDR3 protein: CASSKEGPKNIQYF
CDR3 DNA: TGTGCCAGCAGCAAGGAGGGCCCCAAAAACATTCAGTACTTC

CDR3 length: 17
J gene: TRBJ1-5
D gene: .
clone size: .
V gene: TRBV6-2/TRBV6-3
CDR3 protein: CASSSLGQSTPDQPQHF
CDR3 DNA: TGTGCCAGCAGTTCACTGGGGCAGTCAACCCCTGATCAGCCCCAGCATTTT

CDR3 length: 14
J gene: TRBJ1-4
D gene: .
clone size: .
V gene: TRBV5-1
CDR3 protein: CASSLNREGEKLFF
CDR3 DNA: TGCGCCAGCAGCTTGAACAGGGAAGGGGAAAAACTGTTTTTT

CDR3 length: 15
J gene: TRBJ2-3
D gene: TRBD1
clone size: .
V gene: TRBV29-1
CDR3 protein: CSVEGTGKVVDTQYF
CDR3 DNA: TGCAGCGTTGAAGGGACAGGGAAAGTCGTGGATACGCAGTATTTT

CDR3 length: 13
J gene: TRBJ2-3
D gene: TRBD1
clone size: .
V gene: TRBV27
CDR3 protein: CATGAGGTDTQYF
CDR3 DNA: TGTGCCACTGGAGCAGGGGGTACAGATACGCAGTATTTT

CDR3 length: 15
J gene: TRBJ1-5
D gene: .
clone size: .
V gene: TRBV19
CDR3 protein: CASSLAGDRSQPQHF
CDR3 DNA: TGTGCCAGTAGTTTGGCAGGCGACCGTAGTCAGCCCCAGCATTTT

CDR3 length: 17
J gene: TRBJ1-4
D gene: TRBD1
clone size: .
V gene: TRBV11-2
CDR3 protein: CASSATGASLTNEKLFF
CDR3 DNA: TGTGCCAGCAGCGCCACAGGGGCCTCGTTAACTAATGAAAAACTGTTTTTT

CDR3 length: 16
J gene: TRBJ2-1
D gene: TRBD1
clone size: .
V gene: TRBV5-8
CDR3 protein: CASSWGQLTSGVEQFF
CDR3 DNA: TGTGCCAGCAGCTGGGGACAGCTCACCTCAGGGGTAGAGCAGTTCTTC

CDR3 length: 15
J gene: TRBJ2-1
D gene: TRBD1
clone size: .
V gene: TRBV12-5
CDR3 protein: CASGSGTGAYNEQFF
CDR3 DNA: TGTGCTAGTGGATCCGGGACAGGGGCCTACAATGAGCAGTTCTTC

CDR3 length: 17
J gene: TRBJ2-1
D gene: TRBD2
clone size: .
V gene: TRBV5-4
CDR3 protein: CASSPTVGLAGANEQFF
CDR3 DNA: TGTGCCAGCAGCCCGACTGTGGGACTAGCGGGGGCTAATGAGCAGTTCTTC

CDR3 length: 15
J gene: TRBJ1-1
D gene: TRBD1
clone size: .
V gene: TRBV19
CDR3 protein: CASSIGTGGYTEAFF
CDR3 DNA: TGTGCCAGTAGTATCGGGACAGGGGGCTACACTGAAGCTTTCTTT

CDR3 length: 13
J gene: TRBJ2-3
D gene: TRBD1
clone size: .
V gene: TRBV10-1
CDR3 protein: CASRDRSTDTQYF
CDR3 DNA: TGCGCCAGCAGGGACAGGTCCACAGATACGCAGTATTTT

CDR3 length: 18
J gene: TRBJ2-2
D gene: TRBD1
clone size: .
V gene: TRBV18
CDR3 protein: CASSRGQGRIKNTGELFF
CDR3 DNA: TGTGCCAGCTCCCGGGGACAGGGGAGGATTAAGAACACCGGGGAGCTGTTTTTT

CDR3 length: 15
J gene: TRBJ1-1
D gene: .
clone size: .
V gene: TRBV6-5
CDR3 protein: CASRGTGLMNTEAFF
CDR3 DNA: TGTGCCAGCAGAGGAACAGGCCTCATGAACACTGAAGCTTTCTTT

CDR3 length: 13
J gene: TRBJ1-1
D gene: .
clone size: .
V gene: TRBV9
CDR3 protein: CASSVTMNTEAFF
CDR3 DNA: TGTGCCAGCAGCGTAACAATGAACACTGAAGCTTTCTTT

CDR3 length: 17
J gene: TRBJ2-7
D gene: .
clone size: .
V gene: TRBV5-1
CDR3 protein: CASSLVPGTGSTYEQYF
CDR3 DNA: TGCGCCAGCAGCCTCGTCCCCGGTACAGGGTCCACCTACGAGCAGTACTTC

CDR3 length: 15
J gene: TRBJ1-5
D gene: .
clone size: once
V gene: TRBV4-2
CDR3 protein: CASSPRSWRDQPQHF
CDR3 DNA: TGTGCCAGCAGCCCCAGATCGTGGAGGGATCAGCCCCAGCATTTT

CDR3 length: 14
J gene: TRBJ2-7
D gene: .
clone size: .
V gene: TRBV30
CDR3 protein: CAWSPGVLRYEQYF
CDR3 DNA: TGTGCCTGGAGTCCGGGGGTTTTGAGATACGAGCAGTACTTC

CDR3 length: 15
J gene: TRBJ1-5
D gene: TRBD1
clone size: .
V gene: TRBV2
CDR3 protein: CASREPGQNNQPQHF
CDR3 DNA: TGTGCCAGCAGAGAGCCGGGACAGAACAATCAGCCCCAGCATTTT

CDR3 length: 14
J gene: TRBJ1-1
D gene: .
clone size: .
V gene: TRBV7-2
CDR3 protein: CASSASSVFGGAFF
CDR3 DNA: TGTGCCAGCAGCGCCTCCTCTGTCTTCGGCGGAGCTTTCTTT

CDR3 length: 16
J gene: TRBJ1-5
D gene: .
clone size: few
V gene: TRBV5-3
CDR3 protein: CARSWGRSFLNQPQHF
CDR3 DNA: TGTGCCAGAAGCTGGGGGCGTTCCTTTCTGAATCAGCCCCAGCATTTT

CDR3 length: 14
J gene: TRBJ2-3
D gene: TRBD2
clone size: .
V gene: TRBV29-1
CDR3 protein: CSVAGGLGTDTQYF
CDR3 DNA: TGCAGCGTTGCGGGGGGGCTGGGCACAGATACGCAGTATTTT

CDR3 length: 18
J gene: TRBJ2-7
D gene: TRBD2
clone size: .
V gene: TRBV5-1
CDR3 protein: CASSLAGTSGTSSYEQYF
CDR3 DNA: TGCGCCAGCAGCTTGGCCGGGACTAGCGGGACTAGCTCCTACGAGCAGTACTTC

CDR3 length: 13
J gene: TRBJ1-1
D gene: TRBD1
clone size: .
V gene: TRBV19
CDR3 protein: CATRWRDRGAAFF
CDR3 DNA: TGTGCCACCAGATGGCGTGACAGGGGGGCAGCTTTCTTT

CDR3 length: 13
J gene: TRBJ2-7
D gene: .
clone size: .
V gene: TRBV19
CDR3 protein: CASSIDHRKGQYF
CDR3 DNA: TGTGCCAGTAGTATAGATCACAGGAAAGGTCAGTACTTC

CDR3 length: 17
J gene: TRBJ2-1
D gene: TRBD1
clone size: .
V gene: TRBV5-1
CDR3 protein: CASSLDGQGTAYNEQFF
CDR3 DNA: TGCGCCAGCAGCTTGGACGGACAGGGGACCGCCTACAATGAGCAGTTCTTC

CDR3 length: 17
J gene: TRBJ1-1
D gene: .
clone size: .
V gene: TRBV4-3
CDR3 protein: CASSQAGSGGGGYEAFF
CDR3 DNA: TGCGCCAGCAGCCAAGCGGGCTCTGGGGGGGGAGGGTATGAAGCTTTCTTT

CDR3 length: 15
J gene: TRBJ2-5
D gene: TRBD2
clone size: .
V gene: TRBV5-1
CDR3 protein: CASSLARGGVETQYF
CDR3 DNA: TGCGCCAGCAGCTTGGCTCGGGGGGGTGTCGAGACCCAGTACTTC

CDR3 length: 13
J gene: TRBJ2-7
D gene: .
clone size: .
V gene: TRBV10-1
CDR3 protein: CASSQGSPYEQYF
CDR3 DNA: TGCGCCAGCAGTCAGGGGTCCCCCTACGAGCAGTACTTC

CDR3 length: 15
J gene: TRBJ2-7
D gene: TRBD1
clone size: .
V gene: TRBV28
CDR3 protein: CASSGIGTGGYEQYF
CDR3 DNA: TGTGCTAGCAGTGGAATCGGGACAGGGGGCTACGAGCAGTACTTC

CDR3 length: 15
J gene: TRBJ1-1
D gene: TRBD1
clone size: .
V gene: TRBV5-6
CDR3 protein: CASSPRTGSATEAFF
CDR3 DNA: TGTGCCAGCAGCCCTCGGACAGGGAGTGCCACTGAAGCTTTCTTT